The 14 T cell receptor beta chains below all came from one sample that was sequenced in a study of OX40 agonist ivuxolimab in advanced cancers. The method was immunoSEQ multiplex PCR; TCRdb's version includes in-frame clones alone and lacks a portion of them. The sample holds 70,000 to 100,000 clones, 70% to 90% seen once. The material sequenced was CD4+ or CD8+ T cells sorted from blood, taken in a trial of the OX40 agonist ivuxolimab. All receptors derive from an adult with an advanced solid tumor such as melanoma, head and neck, liver or kidney cancer.

V usage is TRBV4-2 and J usage is TRBJ2-5, with 10 positions matching TRBD2. The ends lost 1 base at V and 4 bases at J; junction bases unmatched: 0. This CDR3 has 14 amino acids. Germline values: CDR1 LGHNA, CDR2 YNFKEQ. The CDR3, as DNA: TGTGCCAGCAGCCAAGCTAGCGGGAGAGAGACCCAGTACTTC. Translating it yields CASSQASGRETQYF.

The chain joins TRBV7-9 to TRBJ2-5; 8 nucleotides agree with TRBD1. This CDR3 has 16 residues. The ends lost 4 bases at V and 5 bases at J; junction bases unmatched: 12. Germline CDR1 and CDR2: SEHNR and FQNEAQ (reference sequence). The chain's CDR3 is CASSYYAGGVLETQYF. The CDR3 DNA reads TGTGCCAGCAGCTATTATGCAGGGGGCGTCTTGGAGACCCAGTACTTC. Combining the CDR3 with reference TRBV7-9 and TRBJ2-5 gives the whole variable domain DTGVSQNPRHKITKRGQNVTFRCDPISEHNRLYWYRQTLGQGPEFLTYFQNEAQLEKSRLLSDRFSAERPKGSFSTLEIQRTEQGDSAMYLCASSYYAGGVLETQYFGPGTRLLVL.

This clone was observed once. J is TRBJ2-7 and V is TRBV29-1; tentative D call: TRBD1 (6 bases). Between the trimmed V and J ends, which lost 7 bases and 2 bases, there was a span of 12 bases. Germline V lookup: CDR1 SQVTM, CDR2 ANQGSEA. This CDR3 has 12 amino acids. CDR3 protein: CSAVGDTYEQYF. The DNA of the CDR3 is TGCAGCGCGGTGGGGGACACCTACGAGCAGTACTTC.

The V call is TRBV4-3, the J call TRBJ2-3, with D tentatively TRBD2 (5 bases). Germline V CDR1 and CDR2: LGHNA, YSLEER. The CDR3 length is 15 residues. V dropped 4 bases and J dropped 2 bases, with 13 bases sitting between them. CDR3 in amino acids: CASSPQRTHTDTQYF. The CDR3 nucleotides are TGCGCCAGCAGCCCTCAGCGGACTCACACAGATACGCAGTATTTT.

This chain joins TRBV10-3 and TRBJ2-1; D possibly corresponds to TRBD2 (6 bases). The CDR3 spans 15 residues. With 0 bases removed from V and 0 bases from J, the gap between germline ends came to 6 bases. The germline V gene encodes CDR1 ENHRY and CDR2 SYGVKD. The CDR3, as DNA: TGTGCCATCAGTGAGTCGACTAGCTCCTACAATGAGCAGTTCTTC. Protein sequence: CAISESTSSYNEQFF.

This sequence joins TRBV6-1 and TRBJ2-1, with 12 bases matching TRBD2. This CDR3 region has 15 residues. V trimming: 4 bases; J trimming: 12 bases; junction bases outside the gene matches: 10. Germline-derived CDR1 and CDR2 are MNHNS and SASEGT. The CDR3 DNA reads as TGTGCCAGCAGTGTGACTAGCGGGGGAGGCGGGGTGCAGTTCTTC. Its protein product is CASSVTSGGGGVQFF.

The V gene is TRBV19, the J gene TRBJ1-1, with a tentative D call TRBD1 (6 bases). CDR1 LNHDA and CDR2 SQIVND come from the germline V gene (reference sequence). V lost 3 bases to trimming and J lost 2 bases, with 10 bases between them. The CDR3 loop spans 14 amino acids. CDR3 DNA: TGTGCCAGTAGTATGCAGGGGAGAAACACTGAAGCTTTCTTT. Translating it yields CASSMQGRNTEAFF.

CDR3 sequence reads: CASSQDSGQPQHF. CDR3 sequence (DNA): TGTGCCAGTAGCCAGGACAGCGGGCAGCCCCAGCATTTT. The chain is built from TRBV19 and TRBJ1-5; a weak D match, TRBD1 (6 bases). CDR1 is LNHDA and CDR2 is SQIVND in the germline V gene (reference sequence). Trimming removed 6 bases at V and 7 bases at J, with 13 bases between. CDR3 length equals 13 residues. Full variable domain (rest looked up from reference TRBV19 and TRBJ1-5): DGGITQSPKYLFRKEGQNVTLSCEQNLNHDAMYWYRQDPGQGLRLIYYSQIVNDFQKGDIAEGYSVSREKKESFPLTVTSAQKNPTAFYLCASSQDSGQPQHFGDGTRLSIL.

The chain employs TRBV27 and TRBJ1-4, with unresolved D. Germline V gives CDR1 MNHEY, CDR2 SMNVEV (reference sequence). The germline V and J ends were trimmed by 1 base and 0 bases, with 12 bases remaining between them. CDR3 length: 17 amino acids. The CDR3 DNA sequence: TGTGCCAGCAGTTTATACAGTTCCGGGTCAACTAATGAAAAACTGTTTTTT. Its protein product is CASSLYSSGSTNEKLFF.

This chain joins TRBV5-8 and TRBJ1-2; a possible D gene is TRBD1 (5 bases). CDR1 and CDR2 from the germline V gene are SGHTS and YDEGEE. The CDR3 runs 14 residues. Trimming left V 5 bases short and J 5 bases short, with 16 bases between. CDR3 sequence: CASSFQGGTYGYTF. CDR3 sequence (DNA): TGTGCCAGCAGTTTTCAGGGTGGGACTTATGGCTACACCTTC.

This rearrangement joins TRBV25-1 to TRBJ1-1; 8 bases align to TRBD1. The CDR3 sequence is 16 residues long. Trimming removed 1 base from V and 4 bases from J; junction bases left unmatched: 8. CDR1 is MGHDK, CDR2 SYGVNS, per germline. The CDR3, as DNA: TGTGCCAGCAGTGAATTAGGTACAGGGGGGACCACTGAAGCTTTCTTT. It encodes CASSELGTGGTTEAFF.

J is TRBJ1-2 and V is TRBV27; tentative D call: TRBD1 (5 bases). The CDR3 extends over 14 amino acids. V was shortened by 0 bases and J by 4 bases, with 9 bases between the two germline ends. Per germline, CDR1 MNHEY and CDR2 SMNVEV (reference sequence). Here the CDR3 reads CASSLSPGVYGYTF. CDR3 bases: TGTGCCAGCAGTTTATCTCCGGGGGTCTATGGCTACACCTTC.

The chain links TRBV6-5 to TRBJ1-2, with a possible D match to TRBD1 (6 bases). Germline assignment: CDR1 MNHEY and CDR2 SVGAGI. The CDR3 totals 13 residues. Trimming shortened V by 6 bases and J by 8 bases, and 16 bases separated the two germline ends. Here the CDR3 DNA reads TGTGCCAGCAGCGGGGACAAGCAGAGGGGCTACACCTTC. Translating gives CASSGDKQRGYTF.

V and J are TRBV14 and TRBJ1-1, with 7 nucleotides matching TRBD1. The CDR3 is 15 residues long. Germline trimming cut 4 bases from V and 5 bases from J; bases unmatched to any gene: 10. Germline lookup yields CDR1 SGHDN and CDR2 FVKESK. CDR3 residues: CASSPDRPRKTEAFF. The CDR3 coding sequence is TGTGCCAGCAGCCCGGACAGGCCCCGAAAAACTGAAGCTTTCTTT.